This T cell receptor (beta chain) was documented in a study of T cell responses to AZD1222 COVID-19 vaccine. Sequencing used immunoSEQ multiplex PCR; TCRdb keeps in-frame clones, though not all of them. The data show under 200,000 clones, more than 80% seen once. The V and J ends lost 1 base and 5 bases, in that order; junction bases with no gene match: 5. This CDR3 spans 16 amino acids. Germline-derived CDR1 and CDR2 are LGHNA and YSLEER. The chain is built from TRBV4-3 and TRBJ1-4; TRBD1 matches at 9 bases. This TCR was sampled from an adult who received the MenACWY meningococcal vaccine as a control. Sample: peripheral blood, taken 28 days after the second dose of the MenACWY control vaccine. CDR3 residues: CASSQGGTGLNEKLFF. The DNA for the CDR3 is TGCGCCAGCAGCCAAGGCGGGACAGGGTTGAATGAAAAACTGTTTTTT.